The present T cell receptor beta chain was sequenced within a study of blood T cell repertoires in COVID-19. Across the study: COVID-19 samples from acute and convalescent phases originated in the United States, Italy and Spain. T cells, B-cell-depleted T cells, or PBMCs supplied cDNA or gDNA.

The germline V gene encodes CDR1 SGHAT and CDR2 FQNNGV. V gave up 2 bases and J gave up 7 bases, with 14 bases separating them. This CDR3 spans 14 amino acids. Original analysis: For nucleated cells, counts were estimated from reference gene primer amplification. TCRdb keeps only in-frame clones here, not all; method: immunoSEQ multiplex PCR. The V and J calls and clone size come from that table; D and trimming were worked out from the DNA. The data contain about 190,000 clones, 80% to 90% of them singletons. This chain joins TRBV11-2 and TRBJ2-5; possibly TRBD1 for D (5 bases). The specimen was peripheral blood. The clonotype originates from an older man with active or convalescent COVID-19. The CDR3 sequence is CASSLRWGGRTQYF. The CDR3 DNA follows: TGTGCCAGCAGCTTAAGGTGGGGCGGTCGGACCCAGTACTTC. The full variable domain, with the rest looked up from reference TRBV11-2 and TRBJ2-5, is EAGVAQSPRYKIIEKRQSVAFWCNPISGHATLYWYQQILGQGPKLLIQFQNNGVVDDSQLPKDRFSAERLKGVDSTLKIQPAKLEDSAVYLCASSLRWGGRTQYFGPGTRLLVL.